The clone carrying this T cell receptor beta chain was recorded once. The data were taken from a study of blood T cell repertoires in COVID-19. Study details: PBMCs, B-cell-depleted T cells, or T cells were the source of the cDNA or gDNA that made up the material.

Original handling: It was from reference gene primer amplification that nucleated cell counts were estimated. Sequencing was performed with immunoSEQ multiplex PCR; in TCRdb, only in-frame clones are kept and a portion is missing. V and J calls plus clone size are reproduced from that table; the DNA served to infer D and trimming. Of around 140,000 clones detected, about nine tenths appear once; the ten largest clones hold around 0.91%. This CDR3 contains 15 residues. After removal of 2 bases from V and 5 bases from J, the junction contained 5 bases not matched to a gene. The V gene's germline CDR1 is MGHRA and CDR2 YSYEKL.

The rearrangement uses TRBV4-1 and TRBJ2-7, with 11 bases aligning to TRBD1. The sequenced sample consisted of peripheral blood. This receptor was taken from a woman between 45 and 65 years old with acute or convalescent COVID-19. The CDR3 here is CASSQPGQGVDEQYF. CDR3 in DNA: TGCGCCAGCAGCCAACCGGGACAGGGGGTTGACGAGCAGTACTTC.